These T cell receptor beta chains were read from a single sample in a study of Ad26.COV2.S vaccination and SARS-CoV-2 variants. Assay used: immunoSEQ multiplex PCR; TCRdb lists only in-frame clones, some missing. The sample consists of some 250,000 clones, 85% to 90% of them appearing once. The starting material was peripheral blood, obtained in a trial of Ad26.COV2.S vaccine versus placebo. The receptors here all came from a person between 18 and 65 years old who received the Ad26.COV2.S COVID-19 vaccine or a placebo. The CDR3 runs from the conserved cysteine through the conserved F or W. A D gene is named only where the DNA matches it firmly. Clone size is shown for a subset of rows, as once, few, many or a class of expanded clone.

d_gene	abundance	v_gene	j_gene	CDR3nt	CDR3aa
NA	NA	TRBV10-1	TRBJ2-3	TGCGCCAGCAGTGAGCTCGGGACAGATACGCAGTATTTT	CASSELGTDTQYF
NA	NA	TRBV6-5	TRBJ1-1	TGTGCCAGCAGTTGGGCCCTAGGAGGGACTGAAGCTTTCTTT	CASSWALGGTEAFF
NA	NA	TRBV5-5	TRBJ2-5	TGTGCCAGCAGCTTGGTCGTGGGTTACCAAGAGACCCAGTACTTC	CASSLVVGYQETQYF
TRBD1	NA	TRBV28	TRBJ2-7	TGTGCCAGCAGTTTAGGGTGGGGACAGGGTGGAGAGCAGTACTTC	CASSLGWGQGGEQYF
TRBD2	NA	TRBV2	TRBJ2-7	TGTGCCAGCAGGTCCGGGACTAGCGGGGGGTACGAGCAGTACTTC	CASRSGTSGGYEQYF
NA	NA	TRBV24-1	TRBJ1-2	TGTGCCACCAGTGATCCCGCTAAGGGCCAATACACCTTC	CATSDPAKGQYTF
NA	NA	TRBV7-2	TRBJ2-1	TGTGCCAGCAGTTTGGACCGGGCGCCGGTCGATGAGCAGTTCTTC	CASSLDRAPVDEQFF
NA	medium-sized	TRBV30	TRBJ1-1	TGTGCCTGGAGTGCCGGTATTTACCGCACTGAAGCTTTCTTT	CAWSAGIYRTEAFF
TRBD1	NA	TRBV5-6	TRBJ2-7	TGTGCCAGCAGCTTATCAGGGACAGGGTCCTACGAGCAGTACTTC	CASSLSGTGSYEQYF
NA	few	TRBV19	TRBJ2-3	TGTGCCAGTAGGTTGTCGGCGGTAAACACAGATACGCAGTATTTT	CASRLSAVNTDTQYF
NA	NA	TRBV5-6	TRBJ1-1	TGTGCCAGCCGCGGGGACGAGGGGAGTAGGTACACTGAAGCTTTCTTT	CASRGDEGSRYTEAFF
NA	NA	TRBV3-1/TRBV3-2	TRBJ1-6	TGTGCCAGCAGCCAAGGAGGGAATTCACCCCTCCACTTT	CASSQGGNSPLHF
NA	NA	TRBV7-9	TRBJ2-1	TGTGCCAGCAGCTTAAATCATGAGCAGTTCTTC	CASSLNHEQFF
TRBD1	NA	TRBV9	TRBJ2-1	TGTGCCAGCACTGAGCTGGACAGGGGATACTCCTACAATGAGCAGTTCTTC	CASTELDRGYSYNEQFF
NA	NA	TRBV7-9	TRBJ1-4	TGTGCCAGCAGCTTAGCTCGTGCAGGCCGTGGCCCAACTAATGAAAAACTGTTTTTT	CASSLARAGRGPTNEKLFF
NA	few	TRBV18	TRBJ1-3	TGTGCCAGCTCAAAGACAGACCTAACTGGAAACACCATATATTTT	CASSKTDLTGNTIYF
TRBD2	NA	TRBV19	TRBJ2-1	TGTGCCAGTAGACACAACGCCGGGAGGTTCGATGAGCAGTTCTTC	CASRHNAGRFDEQFF
TRBD1	NA	TRBV6-1	TRBJ1-5	TGTGCCAGCAGTGACCGATTGGGACAGTTCTCGCCTACTAGCAATCAGCCCCAGCATTTT	CASSDRLGQFSPTSNQPQHF
NA	NA	TRBV7-2	TRBJ1-2	TGTGCCAGCAGCCAAGCTGGTAACTATGGCTACACCTTC	CASSQAGNYGYTF
NA	NA	TRBV25-1	TRBJ2-3	TGTGCCAGCAGTGATCGCTGGGCTGCTAGCACAGATACGCAGTATTTT	CASSDRWAASTDTQYF
NA	many	TRBV20-1	TRBJ2-7	TGCAGTGCTAGTCGAAGGGCGAGGGAGCAGTACTTC	CSASRRAREQYF
TRBD1	NA	TRBV30	TRBJ1-5	TGTGCCTGGAGTGTAGGGGGCGATCAGCCCCAGCATTTT	CAWSVGGDQPQHF
NA	once	TRBV21-1	TRBJ2-7	TGTGCCAGCAGCACCGAAACCGGGACAGAGGTGGAAAATAGGGGCTACGAGCAGTACTTC	CASSTETGTEVENRGYEQYF
NA	NA	TRBV19	TRBJ2-2	TGTGCCAGTAGTATTCTCGGGGATCGCACCGGGGAGCTGTTTTTT	CASSILGDRTGELFF
NA	NA	TRBV27	TRBJ1-6	TGTGCCAGCAGTTTATATGGGGGAACCTCCTATAATTCACCCCTCCACTTT	CASSLYGGTSYNSPLHF
NA	NA	TRBV5-5	TRBJ1-4	TGTGCCAGCAGCCTGTATGACAGAACTAATGAAAAACTGTTTTTT	CASSLYDRTNEKLFF
NA	NA	TRBV5-1	TRBJ2-3	TGCGCCAGCAGCCCCTACGCCCCGCCAGATACGCAGTATTTT	CASSPYAPPDTQYF
NA	NA	TRBV27	TRBJ2-5	TGTGCCAGCAGTTCCAGTCGTCAGCAAGGGACCCAGTACTTC	CASSSSRQQGTQYF
TRBD2	NA	TRBV18	TRBJ2-3	TGTGCCAGCTCACCTGTTAGCGGGGGGGCGATTGATACGCAGTATTTT	CASSPVSGGAIDTQYF
NA	NA	TRBV7-3	TRBJ2-2	TGTGCCAGCAGCCCCCGTAACAGCGGGGAGCTGTTTTTT	CASSPRNSGELFF
TRBD1	NA	TRBV7-9	TRBJ2-7	TGTGCCAGCAGCGCCGGACAGGGCACCTACGAGCAGTACTTC	CASSAGQGTYEQYF
TRBD2	few	TRBV6-5	TRBJ2-1	TGTGCCAGCAGAACGACTAGCGTTGAAGGAAATGAGCAGTTCTTC	CASRTTSVEGNEQFF
TRBD1	NA	TRBV6-5	TRBJ2-1	TGTGCCAGCAGTTACTCGCCCCAGGGGGAGTACAATGAGCAGTTCTTC	CASSYSPQGEYNEQFF
NA	NA	TRBV28	TRBJ2-7	TGTGCCAGCACCCCCCCGGGGGTCTACGAGCAGTACTTC	CASTPPGVYEQYF
TRBD1	NA	TRBV18	TRBJ2-7	TGTGCCAGCTCACTGGGACAGACCTACGAGCAGTACTTC	CASSLGQTYEQYF
NA	NA	TRBV28	TRBJ2-7	TGTGCCAGCCGAATTCAGCGGAGCTCCTACGAGCAGTACTTC	CASRIQRSSYEQYF
NA	NA	TRBV9	TRBJ2-5	TGTGCCAGCAGCGTAGGTGGGGGTGAAGAGACCCAGTACTTC	CASSVGGGEETQYF
NA	NA	TRBV7-9	TRBJ2-7	TGTGCCAGCAGCGACATTACAGGGTTTGAGCAGTACTTC	CASSDITGFEQYF
TRBD1	NA	TRBV5-1	TRBJ2-2	TGCGCCAGCAGCTCCGGGACAGTGAACAGCGGGGAGCTGTTTTTT	CASSSGTVNSGELFF
NA	NA	TRBV28	TRBJ2-7	TGTGCCAGCAGGGAACTCGACCGATACGAGCAGTACTTC	CASRELDRYEQYF
TRBD2	NA	TRBV28	TRBJ2-7	TGTGCCAGCATTAGCGGGAGCTCCTACGAGCAGTACTTC	CASISGSSYEQYF
NA	NA	TRBV27	TRBJ2-5	TGTGCCAGCAGTCCAACGGGACGGAACCAAGAGACCCAGTACTTC	CASSPTGRNQETQYF
NA	few	TRBV4-1	TRBJ2-3	TGCGCCAGCAGTGAACCCGGCACAGATACGCAGTATTTT	CASSEPGTDTQYF
NA	once	TRBV3-1/TRBV3-2	TRBJ1-2	TGTGCCAGCAGCACCCGGACTCCCTATGGCTACACCTTC	CASSTRTPYGYTF
TRBD1	NA	TRBV5-1	TRBJ2-7	TGCGCCAGCAGCAAGGGACAGAGCTCCTACGAGCAGTACTTC	CASSKGQSSYEQYF
TRBD1	NA	TRBV6-5	TRBJ2-1	TGTGCCAGCAGGCGGGACAGGGGCACCTACAATGAGCAGTTCTTC	CASRRDRGTYNEQFF
TRBD2	NA	TRBV19	TRBJ2-1	TGTGCCAGTAGTATCTCGAGCGGGGCCTACAATGAGCAGTTCTTC	CASSISSGAYNEQFF
NA	NA	TRBV28	TRBJ2-7	TGTGCCAGCACTGGGGACTACGAGCAGTACTTC	CASTGDYEQYF